This TCR beta chain was observed in a study of cytomegalovirus exposure and HLA in healthy donors (dated by TCRdb to about 2017). About the study as a whole: In an earlier analysis of approximately 640 of the donors, roughly 300 Gb of sequence data and approximately 100 million unique TCR beta sequences from roughly 200 million T cells were reported. About 330 gigabases of sequencing data and around 90 million unique TCR sequences made up an early release that covered 500 to 700 HLA-typed donors. The genetic ancestry cluster associated with self-reported Caucasian donors included around 76% of the 350 to 500 genotyped donors. The study aimed to test whether cataloging public T cell receptors could reveal signatures of past pathogen exposure. The T cell repertoires of 670 or so subjects were profiled by immunosequencing and related to cytomegalovirus serostatus. Besides the first cohort of about 730 subjects, a separate validation cohort made up of roughly 120 different subjects was used. High-throughput TCR immunosequencing, statistical association of individual TCRs with disease status, and machine learning were combined to predict cytomegalovirus infection status. A later analysis re-examined previously published TCR beta repertoires from about 700 donors and added high-resolution HLA genotyping to investigate patterns of TCR occurrence. Rather than using new phenotypic data, the later analysis identified candidate immune exposures from TCR beta sequences and from how often those sequences occurred across donors. An earlier analysis of fewer than 750 of the donors used high-throughput TCR beta sequencing to judge whether each TCR beta V gene segment behaved as functional or pseudogenic. Alongside the repertoire data, information on donor age, sex, ethnicity and CMV serostatus was compiled. Genome-wide SNP genotypes for about 65% of the 666 donors were used in a later genetic analysis, which treated that subset as a discovery cohort. All discovery cohort repertoires had been generated on a single sequencing platform. HLA typing included class I and class II loci at four-digit resolution. Typing coverage varied by locus: about 620-640 donors for A, B, C, DRB1 and DQB1; more than 500 for DQA1; some 610 for DPA1; 450 to 480 for DPB1. Because of strong linkage in the cohort, five DR-DQ haplotypes were treated as single units for association and clustering. Among 300 to 500 genotyped donors of the cohort, an average of approximately 200,000 unique TCR beta nucleotide sequences was sequenced per donor, of which about 18% were non-productive.

Library prep was done by the immunoSEQ multiplex PCR assay. For the multiplex PCR, a mixture combining 60 forward primers for TCR Vbeta segments and 13 reverse primers for TCR Jbeta segments was used. A multiplex PCR assay on genomic DNA amplified the CDR3 region of rearranged TCR beta genes. The amplified TCR beta libraries were sequenced on the Illumina HiSeq System as 87-base-pair reads. In the authors' own workflow: Across the 666 repertoires, a later analysis counted around 80 million unique TCR beta chains, some 11 million of which were shared by at least two donors. Raw reads were error-corrected and collapsed into unique sequences by a nearest-neighbor algorithm in which closely related sequences were merged to remove PCR and sequencing errors. CDR3 sequences were aligned to IMGT reference sequences to assign V, D and J gene segments. For a sequence to be retained, at least a six-nucleotide match to both a V gene segment and a J gene segment was required. A rearrangement was called productive if the CDR3 had no stop codons and remained in frame with V and J, and every other rearrangement was called non-productive. CDR3 was defined according to IMGT convention as the region running from the second conserved V-encoded cysteine to the conserved J-encoded phenylalanine. The earlier analysis of 450 to 750 of the donors excluded any sequence lacking an unambiguous match to a single V gene segment. An earlier analysis of 500 to 700 of the donors classified V segments as functional when productive rearrangements were above 56.7% and as segregating when the standard deviation between donors was above 5%. A statistical classification framework was built for diagnosing cytomegalovirus status from the catalog of TCR beta chain sequences. V and J gene assignment, in a later analysis, came from comparing TCR nucleotide sequences with IMGT/GENE-DB human TR gene sequences. The TCRdist pipeline was used in a later analysis to assign CDR3 sequences and most-parsimonious VDJ recombination scenarios. In a later analysis, each TCR beta chain was defined by its CDR3 amino acid sequence together with its V-gene family, and reads lacking a unique V-gene family were excluded. To address suspected cross-contamination and a sequencing artifact, a later analysis removed around 600 highly shared, low-generation-probability nucleotide sequences. A later analysis calculated a clonal expansion index for each public chain from normalized within-repertoire ranks of inferred template counts. Generation probabilities in a later analysis came from a VDJ recombination model fitted to out-of-frame rearrangements, and those results were checked against IGoR. A later analysis scored TCR-TCR, TCR-HLA and TCR-CMV co-occurrence with hypergeometric tests, applying a repertoire-size bias correction to TCR pairs. To estimate false discovery rates, a later analysis permuted the HLA or CMV assignments 20 times. In a later analysis, co-occurring TCRs were grouped using DBSCAN, with TCRdist sequence similarity added in when clustering inside HLA-allele-positive subsets. For co-occurrence clustering, repertoires with fewer than 30,000 or more than 120,000 public chains were excluded, along with five repertoires with anomalous nucleotide sharing. The table was pulled from immuneACCESS by TCRdb, which kept in-frame rearrangements only. Such tables lose some clones; where checked, under half of the loss comes from unresolved V genes, and the rest has no known cause. V and J calls and clone size come straight from that table; D and trimming were deduced from the DNA. The sample records 250,000 to 350,000 clones, roughly 88% of which are singletons. The ten top clones hold less than 4.5% of the sample.

For this clone: Its antigen specificity is not known. No per-base quality is available; no much larger clone lies one base away.

Counted from cysteine to phenylalanine, this CDR3 has 16 amino acids. Just CDR3 DNA is preserved here, 48 bases in frame from base 1. In the germline V gene, CDR1 corresponds to SNHLY and CDR2 to FYNNEI. Relative to germline, V is missing 5 bases and J is missing 5 bases, with 7 bases of the junction outside any gene match. Study-wide conclusions, independent of this receptor: The only immune exposure information available for the cohort was CMV serostatus. A cluster of highly shared sequence variants was judged likely to represent a technical artifact of the sequencing pipeline. Assigning TCR associations to individual alleles was difficult when HLA alleles, especially DR and DQ, strongly co-occurred. In a later analysis, several top co-occurrence clusters were reported to appear linked to parvovirus B19, influenza, CMV and Epstein-Barr virus. A further reported finding was that TCR beta sequences accurately predicted the HLA-A and HLA-B alleles for most subjects in the first cohort. Only TCR beta chains were sequenced in this cohort, and the absence of alpha or paired-chain data limited detectable features. Broadly in line with IMGT annotations, most TCR beta V segments showed up in productive rearrangements about 87% or about 30% of the time in an earlier analysis of 587 of the donors. Compared with equally common non-associated chains, HLA-associated TCR beta chains in a later analysis were more clonally expanded and had lower generation probabilities. According to the authors, the approach could potentially be generalized to other disease states and immunological phenotypes. A few of the identified cytomegalovirus-associated TCR beta chains were confirmed in vitro to be specific for cytomegalovirus antigens. Across donors, most TCR sequences were observed very rarely, whereas some public TCRs were present in many individuals. Presence/absence analyses assumed roughly uniform sequencing depth across donors, an assumption that may not hold. According to a later genetic analysis, donors in an Asian-associated ancestry cluster had fewer N-insertions in productive TCRs than the roughly 700-donor mean. A later analysis associated 15,000 to 20,000 TCR beta sequences with specific HLA alleles at a false discovery rate of 0.05. The classifier was reported to diagnose cytomegalovirus status with high specificity and sensitivity in both the original and validation cohorts. Some IMGT-functional V segments, including TRBV6-2 and TRBV6-3, could not be distinguished by the 87-base-pair reads and were therefore excluded. According to a later analysis, most CMV-associated TCR beta chains appeared to be HLA-restricted, and the HLA associations seemed to be driven largely by CMV exposure. HLA typing was unavailable for some donors at each locus, so association tests used only the typed subset. In the study, 150 to 200 TCR beta chains were listed as associated with cytomegalovirus. About 15 rarely observed V segments, including chromosome 9 orphons, were excluded from the earlier analysis of a few hundred of the donors because counts were too low. In a later genetic analysis, a missense DCLRE1C variant was associated with V-gene and J-gene trimming of TCR beta chains, and the association was replicated in an independent cohort. Correlated functional status among segregating V segments might reflect linkage disequilibrium, but an unknown experimental factor could not be ruled out. In a later analysis, the rate of TCR association differed among HLA loci, with DRB1 alleles having the most associated TCRs and HLA-C alleles having the fewest.

The cohort was made up of 666 healthy bone marrow donors. Cohort members were all nominally healthy when sampled, although unrecorded immune exposures were likely present. The donor tested CMV seropositive, placing the donor among the 250 to 350 seropositive members of the cohort. Every donor gave a peripheral blood sample, and the peripheral blood mononuclear cells from that sample were used for TCR beta sequencing. Genomic DNA was extracted from the blood cell samples with the Qiagen DNeasy Blood Extraction Kit. The origin of this receptor is a man aged 35 to 55 in good health and CMV-seropositive. The chain was built from TRBV2 and TRBJ2-5; 14 middle bases align to TRBD2. The specimen was PBMCs. The DNA sequence reads TGTGCCAGCAGTCCAACCGGGACTAGCGGGAGTGAGACCCAGTACTTC. Its translation reads: CASSPTGTSGSETQYF.